These 18 T cell receptor beta chains were all obtained from the same sample, sequenced in a study of cytomegalovirus exposure and HLA in healthy donors. 60 Vbeta and 13 Jbeta primers were used in PCR. Clones were sequenced by immunoSEQ multiplex PCR, and TCRdb holds only the in-frame ones, with some missing. Here the sample spans over 250,000 clones, roughly two thirds being singletons. Sequenced: PBMCs. The receptor source for this set is a female donor in good health and CMV-seronegative.

The V and J genes are TRBV9 and TRBJ1-3; D is possibly TRBD1 (5 bases). The CDR3 is 15 amino acids. The germline V gene encodes CDR1 SGDLS and CDR2 YYNGEE. Trimming cost V 4 bases and J 0 bases, with 11 bases left between them. The CDR3 DNA reads TGTGCCAGCAGCCCAGACAGACCCTCTGGAAACACCATATATTTT. Translated, it gives CASSPDRPSGNTIYF.

This clone showed up just once. V gene TRBV7-2 combines with J gene TRBJ2-7, with TRBD1 matching 7 bases. V was clipped by 5 bases and J by 2 bases; unmatched bases: 9. Germline V gene sequence: CDR1 SGHTA, CDR2 FQGNSA. This CDR3 is 15 amino acids long. CDR3 residues: CASSPDRVRTYEQYF. The DNA of the CDR3 is TGTGCCAGCAGCCCCGACAGGGTAAGGACCTACGAGCAGTACTTC.

The chain uses TRBV20-1 and TRBJ2-1, with a weak D call TRBD2 (6 bases). V lost 7 bases and J lost 15, with 19 bases in between. The CDR3 has 11 residues. In germline, CDR1 is DFQATT, CDR2 SNEGSKA (reference sequence). The CDR3 region has the DNA TGCAGTGGTATTGGCGGGGCCCTGGCGTTCTTC. It is translated as CSGIGGALAFF.

This chain links TRBV11-3 with TRBJ2-5; D not resolved. The CDR3 extends over 14 amino acids. Germline V gene data show CDR1 as SGHNT and CDR2 as YENEEA. Trimming took 3 bases from V and 5 from J, leaving 13 bases between them. The CDR3 is CASSLGPSRETQYF. The CDR3 coding sequence is TGTGCCAGCAGCTTGGGCCCCAGCAGGGAGACCCAGTACTTC.

This clone has a single count. The chain joins TRBV6-1 to TRBJ1-2; the D gene is possibly TRBD1 (5 bases). This CDR3 has 15 residues. CDR1 and CDR2 from the germline V gene are MNHNS and SASEGT. V lost 5 bases, J lost 3 bases, and 16 bases lay in between. CDR3 residues: CASSSRQIAHYGYTF. The CDR3 DNA reads TGTGCCAGCAGTTCCCGACAGATCGCTCACTATGGCTACACCTTC.

This clone occurred a few times. DNA for the CDR3: TGTGCCAGCGGAGGTACTAGCGCCCGTACGGATACGCAGTATTTT. It yields the protein CASGGTSARTDTQYF. The genes are TRBV9 and TRBJ2-3, with 7 bases lining up with TRBD2. From germline, CDR1 is SGDLS and CDR2 YYNGEE. This CDR3 spans 15 amino acids. V lost 7 bases and J lost 6; bases outside the gene matches: 14.

Concerning this clone itself: Sequence at one end of the junction differs from germline and may be a read error. Within the sample, other DNA sequences also encode this same CDR3. This chain links TRBV9 with TRBJ1-1, with no clear D. In germline, CDR1 is SGDLS, CDR2 YYNGEE. This CDR3 contains 12 residues. CDR3 protein: CASSPGDTEAFF. The CDR3 nucleotides read TGCGCCAGCAGCCCAGGCGACACTGAAGCTTTCTTT.

Note on this clone: At one end the junction does not follow the germline gene, possibly because of a read error. J is TRBJ2-1 and V is TRBV18; 9 bases are a match to TRBD1. CDR1 is KGHSH, CDR2 LQKENI, per germline. The CDR3 length is 15 residues. CDR3 region: CASSSPGQGYNEQFF. The CDR3, as DNA: TGTGCCAGCTCATCACCGGGACAGGGCTACAATGAGCAGTTCTTC.

This rearrangement joins TRBV19 to TRBJ2-1, with 8 bases matching TRBD1. The junction had 17 bases not matched to a gene; V was cut back by 7 bases and J by 12 bases. Germline values: CDR1 LNHDA, CDR2 SQIVND (reference sequence). This CDR3 contains 15 residues. The CDR3 sequence is CASKARTGNQRGQFF. Written as DNA, the CDR3 is TGTGCCAGTAAGGCTCGGACAGGGAACCAGAGGGGGCAGTTCTTC.

The chain uses TRBV5-1 and TRBJ2-2; no clear D gene. Germline V lookup: CDR1 SGHRS, CDR2 YFSETQ. V dropped 2 bases and J dropped 0 bases, with 8 bases sitting between them. CDR3 length: 15 amino acids. The CDR3 is CASSFGRPNTGELFF. The CDR3 nucleotides are TGCGCCAGCAGCTTCGGCAGGCCGAACACCGGGGAGCTGTTTTTT.

The chain is built from TRBV6-6 and TRBJ2-2, with 10 bases matching TRBD2. CDR1 MNHNY and CDR2 SVGAGI come from the germline V gene (reference sequence). V dropped 4 bases and J dropped 6; count of bases not matched to a gene: 5. CDR3 length: 15 residues. This CDR3 is CASSFRLAGPGELFF. In DNA form, the CDR3 reads TGTGCCAGCAGTTTCCGACTAGCGGGCCCCGGGGAGCTGTTTTTT.

This rearrangement joins TRBV11-3 to TRBJ2-1, with TRBD1 as a possible D gene (6 bases). V was clipped by 4 bases and J by 7 bases, with 11 bases between them. The CDR3 is 13 residues long. Germline V gene data show CDR1 as SGHNT and CDR2 as YENEEA. This CDR3 reads CASSSDSRNEQFF. The CDR3 bases are TGTGCCAGCAGCTCGGACAGTAGGAATGAGCAGTTCTTC.

This clone was found once. CDR3 region: CASSATARNTEAFF. The CDR3 DNA reads TGTGCCAGCAGCGCGACAGCCCGGAACACTGAAGCTTTCTTT. The chain combines TRBV9 with TRBJ1-1, with D maybe TRBD1 (5 bases). V was clipped by 3 bases and J by 1 base, with 10 bases between them. From germline, CDR1 is SGDLS and CDR2 YYNGEE. This CDR3 has 14 residues.

The chain has TRBV7-9 and TRBJ1-3; 10 nucleotides line up with TRBD1. CDR1 SEHNR and CDR2 FQNEAQ come from the germline V gene (reference sequence). The CDR3 has 18 amino acids. V trimming: 4 bases; J trimming: 0 bases; junction bases outside the gene matches: 9. The CDR3: CASSSSRTGGFSGNTIYF. DNA for the CDR3: TGTGCCAGCAGCTCATCCAGGACAGGGGGTTTCTCTGGAAACACCATATATTTT.

The chain joins TRBV6-4 to TRBJ2-6; a possible D gene is TRBD1 (5 bases). There are 16 residues in the CDR3. Deletions cut 4 bases from V and 0 bases from J, with 10 bases between. In germline, CDR1 is MRHNA, CDR2 SNTAGT. As DNA, the CDR3 is TGTGCCAGCAGTGGGGGCGAAGGCTCTGGGGCCAACGTCCTGACTTTC. Encoded protein: CASSGGEGSGANVLTF.

This chain uses TRBV7-2 with TRBJ1-1; D gene unclear. This CDR3 contains 13 residues. Germline V gene sequence: CDR1 SGHTA, CDR2 FQGNSA. V was shortened by 5 bases and J by 0 bases, with 7 bases between the two germline ends. The CDR3 coding sequence is TGTGCCAGCAGCCTCGACATGAACACTGAAGCTTTCTTT. This gives the protein CASSLDMNTEAFF.

The rearrangement joins TRBV7-2 to TRBJ1-2, with TRBD1 as a possible D gene (6 bases). V shed 2 bases and J shed 4 bases, with 20 bases lying between them. CDR1 and CDR2 from the germline V gene are SGHTA and FQGNSA. CDR3 length equals 17 residues. The CDR3 DNA reads TGTGCCAGCAGCTTAACGAGGGCAGGGGTTATCAGCTATGGCTACACCTTC. Its protein is CASSLTRAGVISYGYTF.

This chain connects TRBV19 to TRBJ1-5; 7 bases agree with TRBD1. This CDR3 spans 14 amino acids. Germline-derived CDR1 and CDR2 are LNHDA and SQIVND (reference sequence). V lost 7 bases, J lost 4 bases, and 7 bases stayed unmatched. In DNA form, the CDR3 reads TGTGCCAGTACCTCCACGGACAGGAATCAGCCCCAGCATTTT. It specifies CASTSTDRNQPQHF.